The 2 T cell receptor beta chains given below trace back to one sample, sequenced in a study of technical replicates of blood from several donors. The protocol was immunoSEQ multiplex PCR, while the TCRdb copy is restricted to in-frame clones and leaves out a portion. The sample yields 87,000 or so clones, around 92% seen once. What was sequenced was T cells isolated from PBMCs. Receptors originate from a human donor in good health.

The chain is built from TRBV28 and TRBJ2-5; tentative D call: TRBD2 (6 bases). The CDR3 has 17 residues. Trimming cost V 1 base and J 1 base, with 16 bases left between them. Per germline, CDR1 MDHEN and CDR2 SYDVKM. CDR3 region: CASSLLMHRRGQETQYF. CDR3 nucleotide sequence: TGTGCCAGCAGTTTATTAATGCATAGGCGGGGCCAAGAGACCCAGTACTTC.

The chain recombines TRBV6-5 with TRBJ2-1; weak D call: TRBD1 (5 bases). Germline loops: CDR1 MNHEY, CDR2 SVGAGI. The length of the CDR3 is 13 residues. Deletions cut 0 bases from V and 10 bases from J, with 10 bases between. The CDR3 protein is CASSYSGAREQFF. The CDR3 DNA follows: TGTGCCAGCAGTTACTCAGGGGCCAGAGAGCAGTTCTTC.